These 29 T cell receptor beta chains were all obtained from the same sample, sequenced in a study of T cells expressing NK-cell markers. TCRdb reprocessed the 5' RACE reads and reports one entry per CDR3 protein, with no DNA. The sample shows about 380,000 distinct CDR3 sequences, and 5.2% sits with its ten largest clones. Sequenced sample: blood T cells: a sorted CD56 or NKG2C T cell subset, CD4+ or CD8+ T cells, or bulk PBMC T cells (not recorded which). The receptors were sampled from a man aged 18 to 69 in good health.

The chain is built from TRBV11-2 and TRBJ2-3; the TCRdb call, TRBD2, lacks DNA for checking. CDR1 and CDR2 from the germline V gene are SGHAT and FQNNGV. This CDR3 comprises 18 residues. The CDR3 is CASSLEVVGGGATDTQYF.

The chain combines TRBV15 with TRBJ1-2. The germline CDR1 and CDR2 sequences are LNHNV and YYDKDF (reference sequence). This CDR3 comprises 14 residues. The CDR3 protein is CATSRDGRELGYTF.

This chain connects TRBV13 to TRBJ2-7. In germline, CDR1 is PRHDT, CDR2 FYEKMQ (reference sequence). The CDR3 consists of 14 residues. CDR3 protein: CASRPMTGVYEQYF.

The rearrangement links TRBV9 to TRBJ1-3. Germline assignment: CDR1 SGDLS and CDR2 YYNGEE. The CDR3 length is 17 residues. The CDR3 spells CASSSIGGGPSGNTIYF.

The chain recombines TRBV5-1 with TRBJ2-1. CDR1 is SGHRS, CDR2 YFSETQ, per germline. CDR3 size: 17 residues. CDR3 protein: CASSPDKNWPSYNEQFF.

The gene calls are TRBV18 and TRBJ1-4. The length of the CDR3 is 14 residues. Germline V lookup: CDR1 KGHSH, CDR2 LQKENI. This CDR3 reads CASSPTSTNEKLFF.

The rearrangement joins TRBV3-1 to TRBJ2-7; the TCRdb call, TRBD1, lacks DNA for checking. CDR1 is LGHDT and CDR2 is YNNKEL in the germline V gene (reference sequence). CDR3 length equals 18 residues. CDR3 residues: CASSQGTAGHHKNYEQYF.

This CDR3 is CASSSRLGPNTGELFF. The genes are TRBV7-2 and TRBJ2-2; TCRdb lists TRBD1, though no DNA is available to test this call. Germline CDR1 reads SGHTA; CDR2 reads FQGNSA. This CDR3 has 16 amino acids.

The chain links TRBV7-6 to TRBJ1-3; the D gene TCRdb calls, TRBD1, cannot be checked with no DNA. The CDR3 length is 16 residues. Per germline, CDR1 SGHVS and CDR2 FNYEAQ. CDR3 region: CASRPLGGDSGNTIYF.

The chain combines TRBV5-8 with TRBJ1-1; with no DNA, the TCRdb D assignment of TRBD1 cannot be verified. Germline values: CDR1 SGHTS, CDR2 YDEGEE. CDR3 length: 15 residues. CDR3 sequence: CASSDAGGSNTEAFF.

The rearrangement links TRBV7-2 to TRBJ2-7; lacking DNA, the TRBD2 call made by TCRdb goes unchecked. Germline V gives CDR1 SGHTA, CDR2 FQGNSA. The CDR3 has 15 amino acids. Here the CDR3 reads CASSKEGLPRYEQYF.

V usage is TRBV20-1 and J usage is TRBJ1-2. CDR1 is DFQATT and CDR2 is SNEGSKA in the germline V gene (reference sequence). The CDR3 spans 15 residues. Here the CDR3 reads CSASNSLLKGYGYTF.

This chain connects TRBV7-6 to TRBJ2-7; TCRdb names TRBD1, which stays unverified in the absence of DNA. Germline V gene lookup returns CDR1 SGHVS and CDR2 FNYEAQ. This CDR3 comprises 15 residues. CDR3 residues: CASSLLPDRTYEQYF.

The genes are TRBV9 and TRBJ2-5; lacking DNA, the TRBD2 call made by TCRdb goes unchecked. CDR3 length equals 16 residues. CDR1 is SGDLS and CDR2 is YYNGEE in the germline V gene. CDR3 residues: CASSVDAGGFQETQYF.

The chain links TRBV19 to TRBJ2-3; lacking DNA, the TRBD2 call made by TCRdb goes unchecked. The CDR3 sequence is 13 residues long. The germline CDR1 and CDR2 sequences are LNHDA and SQIVND (reference sequence). The CDR3 loop is CASKVAGTDTQYF.

This chain joins TRBV27 and TRBJ1-5; as DNA is missing, the TRBD1 call by TCRdb cannot be tested. The CDR3 contains 15 residues. The germline CDR1 and CDR2 sequences are MNHEY and SMNVEV (reference sequence). CDR3 region: CASSFGTGHDQPQHF.

The chain uses TRBV3-1 and TRBJ1-2; the D call from TCRdb, TRBD1, cannot be confirmed without DNA. Per germline, CDR1 LGHDT and CDR2 YNNKEL (reference sequence). This CDR3 is built from 14 residues. The CDR3 spells CASSQSGGGHGYTF. Based on the CDR3 plus reference TRBV3-1 and TRBJ1-2, the full variable domain is DTAVSQTPKYLVTQMGNDKSIKCEQNLGHDTMYWYKQDSKKFLKIMFSYNNKELIINETVPNRFSPKSPDKAHLNLHINSLELGDSAVYFCASSQSGGGHGYTFGSGTRLTVV.

V usage is TRBV6-1 and J usage is TRBJ2-1; TCRdb proposes TRBD2, but this gene call is untestable without DNA. CDR3 size: 14 residues. Germline V gene data show CDR1 as MNHNS and CDR2 as SASEGT. CDR3 residues: CASSPSVKFNEQFF.

This chain uses TRBV2 with TRBJ1-1; TCRdb's D gene call, TRBD1, goes unchecked for lack of DNA. CDR3 size: 14 residues. From germline, CDR1 is SNHLY and CDR2 FYNNEI. CDR3 region: CASWNRGLGGEAFF.

This chain links TRBV25-1 with TRBJ2-7; TCRdb reports TRBD1, a call that lacks DNA to check it against. The CDR3 has 15 residues. The V gene's germline CDR1 is MGHDK and CDR2 SYGVNS. The CDR3 is CASGPMGTVPYEQYF.

The chain recombines TRBV20-1 with TRBJ2-1. Per the germline V gene, CDR1 is DFQATT and CDR2 is SNEGSKA (reference sequence). The CDR3 has 13 residues. The CDR3 loop reads CSARSRLDNEQFF.

The rearrangement joins TRBV6-1 to TRBJ1-1; TCRdb reports TRBD1, a call that lacks DNA to check it against. This CDR3 contains 15 residues. Germline CDR1 reads MNHNS; CDR2 reads SASEGT. The CDR3 reads CASSRPGTGSTEAFF.

V usage is TRBV15 and J usage is TRBJ2-5; TCRdb's D gene call, TRBD1, goes unchecked for lack of DNA. Germline CDR1 is LNHNV and CDR2 is YYDKDF (reference sequence). The length of the CDR3 is 17 residues. This chain's CDR3 is CATSRKRTGTTQETQYF.

The J gene is TRBJ2-3, the V gene TRBV12-3 or TRBV12-4; the D call of TRBD1 rests on TCRdb alone, since no DNA is present to check it. This CDR3 is 17 amino acids long. CDR3 residues: CASSLWGGGFWTDTQYF.

The chain combines TRBV12-3 or TRBV12-4 with TRBJ1-5; TCRdb selects TRBD1, and the lack of DNA leaves this call unchecked. This CDR3 is 15 amino acids long. This CDR3 reads CASSPVGSSNQPQHF.

The V and J genes are TRBV7-2 and TRBJ1-4; TCRdb gives TRBD1 as the D gene, but with no DNA this cannot be confirmed. The germline CDR1 and CDR2 sequences are SGHTA and FQGNSA. There are 15 residues in the CDR3. The CDR3 spells CASSLIRGANEKLFF.

The chain carries TRBV19 and TRBJ1-2; lacking DNA, the TRBD1 call made by TCRdb goes unchecked. CDR1 is LNHDA, CDR2 SQIVND, per germline (reference sequence). The CDR3 contains 17 residues. The CDR3 loop reads CASSERGGTATNYGYTF.

This chain uses TRBV6-1 with TRBJ1-6; TCRdb outputs TRBD1, but without DNA this stays unchecked. Germline assignment: CDR1 MNHNS and CDR2 SASEGT. The CDR3 has 16 residues. The CDR3 sequence: CASSHGQPARGSPLHF.

The chain links TRBV10-3 to TRBJ2-3; the TCRdb call, TRBD1, lacks DNA for checking. The CDR3 is 14 amino acids. The V gene's germline CDR1 is ENHRY and CDR2 SYGVKD. CDR3 amino acids: CAIMQGLAVDTQYF.